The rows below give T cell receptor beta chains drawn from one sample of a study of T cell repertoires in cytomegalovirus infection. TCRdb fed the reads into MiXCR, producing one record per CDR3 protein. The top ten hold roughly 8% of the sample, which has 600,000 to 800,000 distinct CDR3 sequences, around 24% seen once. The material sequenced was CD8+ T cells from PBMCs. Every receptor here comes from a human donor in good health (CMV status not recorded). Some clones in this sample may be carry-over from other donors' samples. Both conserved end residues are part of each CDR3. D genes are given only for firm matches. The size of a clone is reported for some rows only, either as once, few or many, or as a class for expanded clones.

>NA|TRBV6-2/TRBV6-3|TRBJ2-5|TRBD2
CASSYSLAGSYQETQYF
TGTGCCAGCAGTTACTCCTTAGCGGGTTCGTACCAAGAGACCCAGTACTTC
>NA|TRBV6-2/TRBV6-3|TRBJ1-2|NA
CASTLQGLYGYTF
TGTGCCAGCACCCTACAGGGACTCTATGGCTACACCTTC
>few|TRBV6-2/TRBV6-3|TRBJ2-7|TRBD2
CASRGLAGEEQYF
TGTGCCAGCAGGGGACTAGCGGGGGAAGAGCAGTACTTC
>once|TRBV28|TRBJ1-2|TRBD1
CASRETGGDYGYTF
TGTGCCAGCAGAGAGACAGGGGGGGACTATGGCTACACCTTC
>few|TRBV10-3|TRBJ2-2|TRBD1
CAIRDRESGELFF
TGTGCCATCAGGGACAGGGAGTCCGGGGAGCTGTTTTTT
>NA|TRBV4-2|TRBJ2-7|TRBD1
CASSQVIRDRETYEQYF
TGTGCCAGCAGCCAGGTCATCCGGGACAGGGAGACCTACGAGCAGTACTTC
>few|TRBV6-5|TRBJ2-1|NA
CASTQRGGSYNEQFF
TGTGCCAGCACCCAACGTGGGGGCTCCTACAATGAGCAGTTCTTC
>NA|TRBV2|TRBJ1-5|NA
CASSRQTNQPQHF
TGTGCCAGCAGTCGGCAGACCAATCAGCCCCAGCATTTT
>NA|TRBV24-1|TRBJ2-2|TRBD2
CATSDLRMTGGATGELFF
TGTGCCACCAGTGATTTGCGGATGACCGGGGGGGCCACCGGGGAGCTGTTTTTT
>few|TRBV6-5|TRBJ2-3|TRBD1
CASSWRQGFTDTQYF
TGTGCCAGCAGTTGGCGACAGGGCTTCACAGATACGCAGTATTTT
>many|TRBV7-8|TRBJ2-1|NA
CASSFLADEQFF
TGTGCCAGCAGCTTCCTTGCGGATGAGCAGTTCTTC
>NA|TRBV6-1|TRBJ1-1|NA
CASDGNTEAFF
TGTGCCAGCGACGGGAACACTGAAGCTTTCTTT
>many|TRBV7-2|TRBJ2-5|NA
CASSTPGGIQETQYF
TGTGCCAGCAGCACCCCCGGCGGGATACAAGAGACCCAGTACTTC
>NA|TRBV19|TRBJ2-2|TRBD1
CASSMPGQTRVGTGELFF
TGTGCCAGTAGTATGCCGGGACAGACGAGAGTAGGCACCGGGGAGCTGTTTTTT
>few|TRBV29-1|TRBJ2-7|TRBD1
CSGLTGVGLGEQYF
TGCAGCGGTTTGACAGGGGTTGGTCTCGGCGAGCAGTACTTC
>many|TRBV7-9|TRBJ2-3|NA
CASSLDGRSTQYF
TGTGCCAGCAGCTTAGACGGGAGAAGTACGCAGTATTTT
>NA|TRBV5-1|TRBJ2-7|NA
CASSLVGEFDEQYF
TGCGCCAGCAGCTTGGTAGGGGAGTTCGACGAGCAGTACTTC
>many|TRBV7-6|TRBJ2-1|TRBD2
CASTLGAGPYNEQFF
TGTGCCAGCACCTTAGGAGCGGGGCCCTACAATGAGCAGTTCTTC
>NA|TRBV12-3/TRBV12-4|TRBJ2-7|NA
CASSLEGEFYEQYF
TGTGCCAGCAGTTTGGAGGGGGAGTTCTACGAGCAGTACTTC
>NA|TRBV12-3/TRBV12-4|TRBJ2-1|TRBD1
CASSFRHSGQASYNEQFF
TGTGCCAGCAGTTTTAGACACTCGGGACAGGCCTCCTACAATGAGCAGTTCTTC
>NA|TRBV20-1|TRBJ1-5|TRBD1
CSARVQFQGANQPQHF
TGCAGTGCTAGAGTTCAGTTCCAGGGGGCCAATCAGCCCCAGCATTTT
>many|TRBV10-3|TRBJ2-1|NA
CAAQTTGQDYNEQFF
TGTGCCGCCCAAACTACAGGGCAAGACTACAATGAGCAGTTCTTC
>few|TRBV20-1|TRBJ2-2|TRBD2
CSASRGGDGVDTGELFF
TGCAGTGCTAGCCGCGGGGGGGATGGTGTAGACACCGGGGAGCTGTTTTTT
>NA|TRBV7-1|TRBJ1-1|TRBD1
CASSGRTGKNTEAFF
TGTGCCAGCAGCGGTCGGACAGGGAAGAACACTGAAGCTTTCTTT
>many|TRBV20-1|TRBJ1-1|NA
CSARARDGAEAFF
TGCAGTGCTAGAGCCAGGGATGGTGCTGAAGCTTTCTTT
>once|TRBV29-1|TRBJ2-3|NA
CSVEDDTQYF
TGCAGCGTTGAAGACGATACGCAGTATTTT